These T cell receptor beta chains were read from a single sample in a study of OX40 agonist ivuxolimab in advanced cancers. The method was immunoSEQ multiplex PCR; TCRdb's version includes in-frame clones alone and lacks a portion of them. The repertoire holds some 94,000 clones, with under 95% as singletons. The material was CD4+ or CD8+ T cells sorted from blood, obtained in a trial of the OX40 agonist ivuxolimab. These receptors all stem from an adult with an advanced solid tumor such as melanoma, head and neck, liver or kidney cancer. The CDR3 runs from the conserved cysteine through the conserved F or W. A D gene is named only where the DNA matches it firmly. Size values are once, few and many counts, or a class for expanded clones, and some rows have none.

>19|TRBJ2-6|.|TRBD1|TRBV7-9
CASSPIGTGKISGANVLTF
TGTGCCAGCAGCCCGATCGGGACAGGGAAAATCTCTGGGGCCAACGTCCTGACTTTC
>12|TRBJ2-4|.|.|TRBV30
CAWSVRQNIQYF
TGTGCCTGGAGTGTACGGCAAAACATTCAGTACTTC
>15|TRBJ2-5|.|TRBD2|TRBV5-6
CASSLSSGNQETQYF
TGTGCCAGCAGCTTATCTAGCGGGAACCAAGAGACCCAGTACTTC
>14|TRBJ2-7|.|.|TRBV6-5
CASSYGAVGAEQYF
TGTGCCAGCAGTTACGGGGCGGTAGGGGCCGAGCAGTACTTC
>13|TRBJ2-1|.|.|TRBV18
CASSPRGYNEQFF
TGTGCCAGCTCACCACGGGGGTACAATGAGCAGTTCTTC
>12|TRBJ1-5|few|.|TRBV11-2
CASSSLNQPQHF
TGTGCCAGCAGCTCACTGAATCAGCCCCAGCATTTT
>15|TRBJ2-1|.|.|TRBV12-2
CASRLGSRSYNEQFF
TGTGCAAGTCGCTTAGGGAGTCGCTCCTACAATGAGCAGTTCTTC
>17|TRBJ2-3|.|TRBD1|TRBV11-3
CASSLGDRGHTTDTQYF
TGTGCCAGCAGCTTAGGGGACAGGGGACATACCACAGATACGCAGTATTTT
>14|TRBJ2-7|.|.|TRBV19
CASSIRYDGYEQYF
TGTGCCAGTAGTATAAGGTACGACGGCTACGAGCAGTACTTC
>14|TRBJ2-5|.|.|TRBV7-9
CASSLEEDQETQYF
TGTGCCAGCAGCTTGGAGGAGGACCAAGAGACCCAGTACTTC
>16|TRBJ1-1|once|.|TRBV15
CATSSSVGQGGTEAFF
TGTGCCACCAGCAGTAGTGTCGGGCAGGGTGGCACTGAAGCTTTCTTT
>15|TRBJ2-3|.|TRBD2|TRBV7-3
CASSRRGLAGDTQYF
TGTGCCAGCAGCCGACGCGGACTAGCGGGAGATACGCAGTATTTT
>10|TRBJ1-1|.|.|TRBV6-5
CASSNGEAFF
TGTGCCAGCAGCAACGGGGAAGCTTTCTTT
>15|TRBJ2-5|.|.|TRBV6-5
CASSYGARGYETQYF
TGTGCCAGCAGTTACGGTGCCAGGGGATACGAGACCCAGTACTTC
>18|TRBJ2-2|.|TRBD2|TRBV7-3
CASSAVGLAGPNTGELFF
TGTGCCAGCAGCGCAGTGGGACTAGCGGGCCCGAACACCGGGGAGCTGTTTTTT
>13|TRBJ2-1|once|.|TRBV11-3
CASSPGPYNEQFF
TGTGCCAGCAGCCCAGGCCCCTACAATGAGCAGTTCTTC
>14|TRBJ2-5|.|.|TRBV10-2
CASSGLVPRETQYF
TGCGCCAGCAGTGGACTAGTCCCAAGAGAGACCCAGTACTTC
>14|TRBJ2-7|.|TRBD1|TRBV27
CASRSDRGRYEQYF
TGTGCCAGCAGGTCAGACAGGGGTCGGTACGAGCAGTACTTC
>14|TRBJ1-4|.|.|TRBV5-1
CASSLEVGREKLFF
TGCGCCAGCAGCTTGGAGGTGGGGAGGGAAAAACTGTTTTTT
>14|TRBJ2-7|.|.|TRBV6-5
CATMRDGSIYEQYF
TGTGCCACCATGAGGGACGGGAGCATCTACGAGCAGTACTTC
>19|TRBJ1-5|.|TRBD1|TRBV4-3
CASSQALGTGFYSNQPQHF
TGCGCCAGCAGCCAGGCACTAGGGACAGGGTTTTATAGCAATCAGCCCCAGCATTTT
>17|TRBJ2-7|.|TRBD2|TRBV28
CASSLELASGPSYEQYF
TGTGCCAGCAGCTTGGAGTTGGCTAGCGGACCGTCCTACGAGCAGTACTTC
>17|TRBJ1-1|.|.|TRBV9
CASSGPTLLELNTEAFF
TGTGCCAGCAGCGGACCCACCTTACTAGAGCTGAACACTGAAGCTTTCTTT
>16|TRBJ2-7|.|TRBD2|TRBV7-2
CASSNPGLAGAQEQYF
TGTGCCAGCAGCAACCCGGGACTAGCGGGAGCTCAGGAGCAGTACTTC
>15|TRBJ1-1|.|.|TRBV5-1
CASSLSLAVNTEAFF
TGCGCCAGCAGCTTATCCCTGGCAGTGAACACTGAAGCTTTCTTT
>16|TRBJ1-5|.|.|TRBV27
CASSPLSRVGNQPQHF
TGTGCCAGCAGTCCCCTCTCCCGTGTGGGCAATCAGCCCCAGCATTTT
>16|TRBJ2-5|.|TRBD1|TRBV5-6
CASIPGGQGAGETQYF
TGTGCCAGCATCCCGGGGGGACAGGGAGCAGGAGAGACCCAGTACTTC
>11|TRBJ1-1|once|.|TRBV29-1
CSVGTGREAFF
TGCAGCGTTGGGACGGGGAGGGAAGCTTTCTTT
>17|TRBJ2-5|.|.|TRBV11-3
CASSLGAWGSVQETQYF
TGTGCCAGCAGCTTGGGGGCTTGGGGTAGTGTACAAGAGACCCAGTACTTC
>18|TRBJ2-6|.|.|TRBV30
CAWSYTTGDLFRANVLTF
TGTGCCTGGAGTTATACCACAGGGGACTTGTTTAGGGCCAACGTCCTGACTTTC
>11|TRBJ1-2|.|.|TRBV19
CASSIVDGYTF
TGTGCCAGTAGTATAGTTGATGGCTACACCTTC
>13|TRBJ1-4|.|.|TRBV4-1
CASSLATNEKLFF
TGCGCCAGCAGCCTGGCAACTAATGAAAAACTGTTTTTT
>15|TRBJ2-3|.|TRBD2|TRBV5-4
CASSIGLAGDFTQYF
TGTGCCAGCAGCATTGGACTAGCGGGAGATTTTACGCAGTATTTT